The 22 T cell receptor beta chains below were found in one sample sequenced in a study of T cell responses to AZD1222 COVID-19 vaccine. Some clones are missing from TCRdb's copy, which holds only in-frame ones; the method was immunoSEQ multiplex PCR. The sample yields more than 150,000 clones, around 94% seen once. The specimen was peripheral blood, collected on day 0 of AZD1222 vaccination. All receptors derive from an adult in good health.

This sequence joins TRBV29-1 and TRBJ2-3; TRBD1 matches 7 bases. CDR1 is SQVTM, CDR2 ANQGSEA, per germline. J lost 0 bases, V lost 0 bases, and 9 bases had no gene match. The CDR3 sequence is 17 residues long. The CDR3 coding sequence is TGCAGCGTTGAAGATCCCATGACAGGGTCTAGCACAGATACGCAGTATTTT. This codes for CSVEDPMTGSSTDTQYF.

J is TRBJ1-3 and V is TRBV6-4; no clear D. Trimming removed 3 bases from V and 2 bases from J, with 11 bases in between. The CDR3 is 15 amino acids. Germline CDR1 MRHNA, CDR2 SNTAGT. CDR3 nucleotides: TGTGCCAGCAGTGAATTCAGCGGGACTGGAAACACCATATATTTT. It encodes CASSEFSGTGNTIYF.

The chain joins TRBV27 to TRBJ2-2; 10 bases are shared with TRBD1. In germline, CDR1 is MNHEY, CDR2 SMNVEV (reference sequence). With 5 bases clipped from V and 4 bases from J, the junction kept 7 bases outside the gene matches. CDR3 size: 16 residues. The CDR3 sequence: CASSTTGTGVTGELFF. The CDR3 region has the DNA TGTGCCAGCAGTACCACCGGGACAGGGGTCACCGGGGAGCTGTTTTTT.

This chain joins TRBV29-1 and TRBJ2-7; no clear D. Germline loops: CDR1 SQVTM, CDR2 ANQGSEA. This CDR3 has 13 amino acids. Trimming took 4 bases from V and 0 from J, leaving 10 bases between them. CDR3 protein: CSVARESSYEQYF. The CDR3 DNA is TGCAGCGTTGCACGCGAGAGCTCCTACGAGCAGTACTTC.

The chain couples TRBV19 to TRBJ1-5; 10 positions match TRBD1. Germline V lookup: CDR1 LNHDA, CDR2 SQIVND (reference sequence). The CDR3 is 15 residues long. J lost 4 bases, V lost 2 bases, and 2 bases had no gene match. Here the CDR3 DNA reads TGTGCCAGTAGTATAATGGGACAGGGGAATCAGCCCCAGCATTTT. Protein: CASSIMGQGNQPQHF.

The V gene is TRBV27, the J gene TRBJ1-5; no clear D. The CDR3 length is 13 residues. CDR1 is MNHEY, CDR2 SMNVEV, per germline (reference sequence). V was clipped by 8 bases and J by 5 bases, with 13 bases between them. The CDR3 DNA reads TGTGCCAGCCGCCATCGGCCGGATCAGCCCCAGCATTTT. Its protein product is CASRHRPDQPQHF.

This clone was observed a handful of times. The chain recombines TRBV10-2 with TRBJ1-1; tentative D call: TRBD1 (5 bases). The CDR3 totals 11 residues. V lost 8 bases, J lost 4 bases, and 8 bases lay in between. The germline V gene has CDR1 WSHSY and CDR2 SAAADI. The CDR3: CASQRGTEAFF. In DNA, the CDR3 is TGCGCCAGCCAGAGGGGCACTGAAGCTTTCTTT.

DNA of the CDR3: TGTGCCAGCAGCTTAGAGCCTGGGACAGGGGATCGAAACACTGAAGCTTTCTTT. Amino acid sequence: CASSLEPGTGDRNTEAFF. V and J are TRBV7-9 and TRBJ1-1, with TRBD1 identical over 10 bases. CDR1 and CDR2 (germline): SEHNR, FQNEAQ (reference sequence). The CDR3 spans 18 residues. The ends lost 1 base at V and 2 bases at J; junction bases unmatched: 10.

This clone appeared a single time. The J gene is TRBJ2-4, the V gene TRBV7-9; tentatively, D is TRBD1 or TRBD2 (5 bases each). CDR3 length: 18 amino acids. Trimming stripped 2 bases from V and 1 base from J, with 18 bases between. Germline lookup yields CDR1 SEHNR and CDR2 FQNEAQ (reference sequence). CDR3 bases: TGTGCCAGCAGCTTAAGAGGGGACCCCCCGTTTGCCAAAAACATTCAGTACTTC. Translating gives CASSLRGDPPFAKNIQYF. The variable domain in full, completed from reference TRBV7-9 and TRBJ2-4, reads DTGVSQNPRHKITKRGQNVTFRCDPISEHNRLYWYRQTLGQGPEFLTYFQNEAQLEKSRLLSDRFSAERPKGSFSTLEIQRTEQGDSAMYLCASSLRGDPPFAKNIQYFGAGTRLSVL.

The CDR3 coding sequence is TGTGCCAGCAGCTTGGACAGGGGGCGGGACACTGAAGCTTTCTTT. Translating it yields CASSLDRGRDTEAFF. The rearrangement links TRBV11-2 to TRBJ1-1, with 11 nucleotides matching TRBD1. This CDR3 spans 15 amino acids. The germline V gene has CDR1 SGHAT and CDR2 FQNNGV. The ends lost 3 bases at V and 3 bases at J; junction bases unmatched: 3.

The chain joins TRBV24-1 to TRBJ1-1; no definite D call. This CDR3 region has 15 residues. In germline, CDR1 is KGHDR, CDR2 SFDVKD. Trimming took off 2 bases at V and 6 bases at J, with 15 bases between the two ends. The CDR3 DNA follows: TGTGCCACCAGTGATTCAACAGTAACTCGGGCTGAAGCTTTCTTT. Its translation: CATSDSTVTRAEAFF.

J is TRBJ2-1 and V is TRBV18; TRBD2 agrees at 7 bases. With 6 bases clipped from V and 1 base from J, the junction kept 9 bases outside the gene matches. The germline V gene encodes CDR1 KGHSH and CDR2 LQKENI. This CDR3 is built from 16 residues. Here the CDR3 DNA reads TGTGCCAGCTCCCCCCGGGGGAGGGAATCCTACAATGAGCAGTTCTTC. Its protein is CASSPRGRESYNEQFF.

The chain joins TRBV5-8 to TRBJ2-3, with D perhaps given as TRBD1 or TRBD2 (5 bases each). This CDR3 spans 16 amino acids. The germline CDR1 and CDR2 sequences are SGHTS and YDEGEE. Trimming removed 4 bases from V and 3 bases from J, with 18 bases in between. CDR3 amino acids: CASSPPPGARTDTQYF. CDR3 DNA sequence: TGTGCCAGCAGCCCACCCCCCGGGGCGCGGACAGATACGCAGTATTTT.

A few counts support this clone. J is TRBJ2-1 and V is TRBV6-5; TRBD2 agrees at 8 bases. The ends lost 2 bases at V and 3 bases at J; junction bases unmatched: 3. The CDR3 totals 15 residues. Germline assignment: CDR1 MNHEY and CDR2 SVGAGI. The CDR3 DNA follows: TGTGCCAGCAGTTACGAAGCGGGAGTCTACAATGAGCAGTTCTTC. It codes for CASSYEAGVYNEQFF.

The J gene is TRBJ1-3, the V gene TRBV6-5, with no clear D. This CDR3 spans 14 amino acids. Trimming shortened V by 2 bases and J by 5 bases, and 10 bases separated the two germline ends. Germline CDR1 and CDR2: MNHEY and SVGAGI. This CDR3 is CASSYDLWRNTIYF. In DNA, the CDR3 is TGTGCCAGCAGTTACGACCTTTGGAGAAACACCATATATTTT.

The chain couples TRBV7-8 to TRBJ1-1; D is ambiguous. The length of the CDR3 is 15 residues. Germline loops: CDR1 SGHVS, CDR2 FQNEAQ. V dropped 3 bases and J dropped 5 bases, with 16 bases sitting between them. The CDR3 sequence: CASSLGAGRWTEAFF. The CDR3 DNA is TGTGCCAGCAGCTTGGGCGCGGGGAGGTGGACTGAAGCTTTCTTT.

The chain joins TRBV27 to TRBJ1-5, with 8 bases matching TRBD1. The CDR3 is 13 residues long. V was pared by 6 bases and J by 2 bases, with 0 bases of the junction left unmatched. The germline V gene has CDR1 MNHEY and CDR2 SMNVEV (reference sequence). The CDR3 reads CASRGQGNQPQHF. Here the CDR3 DNA reads TGTGCCAGCAGGGGACAGGGCAATCAGCCCCAGCATTTT.

The chain has TRBV12-3 or TRBV12-4 and TRBJ2-1; D possibly corresponds to TRBD1 (6 bases). The CDR3 is 13 amino acids. V was cut by 6 bases and J by 9 bases, with 15 bases left in between. CDR3 region: CASRSGARGEQFF. The CDR3 DNA is TGTGCCAGCAGGTCAGGGGCTAGAGGTGAGCAGTTCTTC.

The J gene is TRBJ1-2, the V gene TRBV7-9; unclear D gene. The V end was cut by 4 bases, the J end by 4 bases, with 10 bases between. CDR1 is SEHNR, CDR2 FQNEAQ, per germline (reference sequence). The CDR3 consists of 13 residues. CDR3 sequence: CASSSQAGYGYTF. The CDR3 region has the DNA TGTGCCAGCAGCTCCCAGGCGGGCTATGGCTACACCTTC.

The chain couples TRBV5-1 to TRBJ1-4; TRBD1 matches 8 bases. CDR3 length: 17 residues. The germline gives CDR1 SGHRS, CDR2 YFSETQ. Trimming removed 5 bases from V and 7 bases from J; junction bases left unmatched: 16. CDR3 sequence: CASSWQGAPSNLEKLFF. CDR3 in DNA: TGCGCCAGCAGTTGGCAGGGGGCCCCTTCGAACCTTGAAAAACTGTTTTTT.

The genes are TRBV5-4 and TRBJ2-7, with TRBD2 matching 7 bases. The germline CDR1 and CDR2 sequences are SGHNT and YYREEE (reference sequence). J gave up 0 bases and V 3 bases, and 6 bases lay outside the gene matches. The CDR3 spans 15 residues. The CDR3 sequence is CASSWGGLSSYEQYF. CDR3 nucleotide sequence: TGTGCCAGCAGCTGGGGAGGGTTGAGCTCCTACGAGCAGTACTTC.

The gene calls are TRBV2 and TRBJ1-5; D may be TRBD1 (5 bases). The CDR3 totals 16 residues. The ends were cut back, 5 bases at V and 8 bases at J, with 22 bases in the middle. Germline V gene lookup returns CDR1 SNHLY and CDR2 FYNNEI. The CDR3 spells CASSRWGREGVEPQHF. The CDR3 DNA is TGTGCCAGCAGTAGGTGGGGCCGGGAAGGGGTAGAGCCCCAGCATTTT.